This T cell receptor beta chain was sequenced for a study of prognosis after radiotherapy for stage I lung cancer. Germline values: CDR1 MNHNS, CDR2 SASEGT. The CDR3 is 12 amino acids. Using two-round multiplex PCR, the authors amplified TCR beta CDR3 from genomic DNA. Round-one PCR had primers specific to each TRBV and TRBJ gene. TCRdb reanalysed the multiplex PCR reads using MiXCR and keeps one entry per CDR3 protein. This table holds 50,000 or so distinct CDR3 sequences, approximately 35% found once. A remark on this clonotype: The junction does not match germline at one end; this may be a read error.

This clonotype was sampled from a donor over 45 with non-small cell lung cancer. The sample consisted of PBMCs, taken before or after stereotactic body radiation therapy (not recorded which). The V call is TRBV6-1, the J call TRBJ1-2; a possible D gene is TRBD1 (6 bases). The CDR3 spells CASSHLRGAFYF. The CDR3 region has the DNA TGTGCCAGCAGCCACCTAAGGGGGGCTTTTTACTTT.